Many counts were recorded for the clone carrying this T cell receptor beta chain. Sequence at one end of the junction differs from germline and may be a read error. Germline assignment: CDR1 SGHDN and CDR2 FVKESK. The CDR3 spans 13 residues. TCR beta CDR3 region amplification was performed from RNA transcripts. The primer set for the first-round RT-PCR of the TCR CDR3 was HTBI. TCRdb itself ran the multiplex PCR reads through MiXCR, one entry per CDR3 protein. The repertoire has roughly 250,000 distinct CDR3 sequences, about a sixth of them found once; the top ten carry around 28%. The sample comes from a study of T cells in Graves' hyperthyroidism and ophthalmopathy.

The chain combines TRBV14 with TRBJ2-7, with D perhaps TRBD2 (6 bases). The receptor was derived from a woman under 30 with Graves' ophthalmopathy. The sequenced sample consisted of blood. CDR3 in DNA: TGTGCCAGCAGACAAGGAGGGGTCTACGAGCAGTACTTC. It codes for CASRQGGVYEQYF.